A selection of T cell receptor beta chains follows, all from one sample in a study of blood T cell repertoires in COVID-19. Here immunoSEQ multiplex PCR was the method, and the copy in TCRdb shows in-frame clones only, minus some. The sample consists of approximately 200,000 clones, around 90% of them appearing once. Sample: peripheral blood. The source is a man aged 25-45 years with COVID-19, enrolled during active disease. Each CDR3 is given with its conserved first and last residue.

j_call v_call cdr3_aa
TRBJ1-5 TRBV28 CASTTGNQPQHF
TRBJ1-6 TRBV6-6 CASSSAGAAGSPLHF
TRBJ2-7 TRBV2 CASAEQGQLSEQYF
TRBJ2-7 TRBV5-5 CASSLRQASYEQYF
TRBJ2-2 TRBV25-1 CASRGNSGRSGELFF
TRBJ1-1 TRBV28 CASGIQANTEAFF
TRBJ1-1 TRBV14 CASSQARFQAFF
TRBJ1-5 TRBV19 CATGPGGSYGNQPQHF
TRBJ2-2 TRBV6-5 CASRLGLANTGELFF
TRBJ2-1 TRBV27 CASSSTGGSTPNEQFF
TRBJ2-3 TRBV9 CASSVAQSTDTQYF
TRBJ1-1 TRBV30 CAWTLDRSYTEAFF
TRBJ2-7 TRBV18 CASSPPTGANPLYEQYF
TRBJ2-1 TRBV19 CASSFAGTGGLEQFF
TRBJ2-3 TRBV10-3 CAISEGDRIPTDTQYF
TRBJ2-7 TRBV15 CATSRTGTGYEQYF
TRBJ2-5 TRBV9 CASSVEGGLAGETQYF
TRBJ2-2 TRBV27 CASSLSGLVAGELFF
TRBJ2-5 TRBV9 CASSALSSGGLWETQYF
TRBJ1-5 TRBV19 CASSPQGDQPQHF
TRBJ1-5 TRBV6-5 CASKERGLGNQPQHF
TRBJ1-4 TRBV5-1 CASSLDLTNEKLFF
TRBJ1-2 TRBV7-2 CASSDGTGTNYGYTF
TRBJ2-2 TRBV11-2 CASSLGAQGGTGELFF
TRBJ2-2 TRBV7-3 CASSKTGSNTGELFF
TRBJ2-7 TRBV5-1 CASSPGQGHEQYF
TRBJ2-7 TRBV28 CASSLSSEQYF
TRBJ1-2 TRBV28 CASSLNYGYTF
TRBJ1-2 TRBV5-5 CAMGQQNYGYTF
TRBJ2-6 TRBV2 CASSTQGLGANVLTF
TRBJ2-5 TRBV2 CASSARQGGETQYF
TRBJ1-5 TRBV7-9 CASSLEGTGTYNQPQHF
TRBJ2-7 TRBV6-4 CASSVGQGAVYEQYF
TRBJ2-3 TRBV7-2 CASSPPGTDTQYF
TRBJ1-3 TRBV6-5 CASSLTDGNTIYF
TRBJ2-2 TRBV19 CASSRGGPLTANTGELFF
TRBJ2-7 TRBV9 CASSSRTGLREQYF
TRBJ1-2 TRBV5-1 CASSLLTGGLDGYTF
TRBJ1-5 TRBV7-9 CASSDVGGSNQPQHF
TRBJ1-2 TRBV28 CASSYRGWYGYTF
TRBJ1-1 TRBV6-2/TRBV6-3 CASSYGSNPNTEAFF
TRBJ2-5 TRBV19 CASSIKDLARGTQYF
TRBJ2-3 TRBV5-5 CASSLPGEFADTQYF
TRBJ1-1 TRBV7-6 CASSLNRNTEAFF
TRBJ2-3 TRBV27 CASGGYTDTQYF
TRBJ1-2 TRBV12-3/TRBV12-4 CASTGQGYYGYTF
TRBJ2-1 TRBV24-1 CATSDLPTSGTYNEQFF
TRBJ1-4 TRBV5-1 CASSPGQILEKLFF
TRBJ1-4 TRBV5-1 CASSPYSPGGEKLFF
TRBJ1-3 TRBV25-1 CASSESLGQGSGNTIYF
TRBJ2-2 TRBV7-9 CASSLVRGDTGELFF
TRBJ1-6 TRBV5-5 CASSPPGGISSPLHF